This T cell receptor beta chain was profiled in a study of sequential checkpoint blockade in melanoma. Clones were sequenced by immunoSEQ multiplex PCR, and TCRdb holds only the in-frame ones, with some missing. Counted here are 15,000 to 20,000 clones, 55% to 75% occurring once; the ten biggest clones make up approximately 17%. Described treatment: randomized to nivolumab then ipilimumab (arm A) or the reverse (arm B). The CDR3 covers 17 residues. Trimming cost V 8 bases and J 3 bases, with 25 bases left between them. Germline V gene sequence: CDR1 SGHTA, CDR2 FQGNSA. This clone was found a few times.

The V gene is TRBV7-2, the J gene TRBJ1-2; a weak D match, TRBD1 (6 bases). This receptor was obtained from a human donor with melanoma. The material was CD8+ T cells sorted from blood (inferred from file names), obtained from a patient given nivolumab and ipilimumab in sequence. CDR3 sequence reads: CASLGLRGRGDHYGYTF. The CDR3 DNA is TGTGCCAGCCTCGGCCTCCGGGGGAGGGGGGACCACTATGGCTACACCTTC.